This T cell receptor (beta chain) is drawn from a study of blood T cell repertoires in COVID-19. The repertoire was sequenced with immunoSEQ multiplex PCR; TCRdb's copy has only in-frame clones and lacks some. This sample has a few hundred thousand clones, with over 75% found just once. The study recruited people aged roughly 18 to 95 years across approximately 23 US areas. CDR1 and CDR2 from the germline V gene are MNHEY and SMNVEV (reference sequence). With V trimmed by 6 bases and J by 4 bases, 8 bases remained unmatched. This CDR3 comprises 16 residues. The specimen sequenced was PBMCs or T cells enriched from blood (not recorded which). The V call is TRBV27, the J call TRBJ2-1; the match to TRBD2 covers 11 bases. This sequence originates from a woman aged 25 to 45 who had recovered from COVID-19. CDR3: CASRPLAGGVYNEQFF. The CDR3 DNA reads TGTGCCAGCAGACCCTTAGCGGGAGGGGTTTACAATGAGCAGTTCTTC.